The clone carrying this T cell receptor beta chain was picked up a small number of times. Its matching antigen is unknown. This sample was included in a study of blood T cells in healthy people across ages. Study observations and caveats: Roughly linearly, TCR beta diversity per million T cells fell as age increased.

The study drew donors from healthy Caucasian individuals in Russia aged roughly 6 to 90. For the second PCR, which ran for roughly 6 to 12 cycles, a sample-barcoded 5' primer and a J-beta primer mix were used. TCRdb re-derived calls from the 5' RACE reads in MiXCR, one entry per CDR3 protein. The data show roughly 1.9 million distinct CDR3 sequences, about 39% seen once. Germline V gene lookup returns CDR1 LNHNV and CDR2 YYDKDF (reference sequence). The CDR3 length is 17 residues. Trimming stripped 3 bases from V and 0 bases from J, with 15 bases between. This sequence joins TRBV15 and TRBJ1-5; TRBD1 is a possible D gene (6 bases). This clonotype was obtained from a human donor in good health. Sequences were obtained from blood. The CDR3 DNA reads as TGTGCCACCAGCAGTGGACAGTCTTTTTATAGCAATCAGCCCCAGCATTTT. Translating gives CATSSGQSFYSNQPQHF.